What follows are 27 T cell receptor beta chains derived from one specimen sequenced in a study of T cell changes during pregnancy in multiple sclerosis. Sequencing was performed with immunoSEQ multiplex PCR; in TCRdb, only in-frame clones are kept and a portion is missing. The sample has 85,000 to 120,000 clones, around 90% seen once. This specimen was peripheral blood, taken after pregnancy. The receptor set was obtained from a female donor with multiple sclerosis, enrolled in a pregnancy study.

The V and J genes are TRBV15 and TRBJ2-7, with 7 positions matching TRBD1. Trimming took 3 bases from V and 1 from J; bases not matched to a gene: 3. Germline V lookup: CDR1 LNHNV, CDR2 YYDKDF (reference sequence). The CDR3 covers 14 residues. The CDR3 DNA is TGTGCCACCAGCAGGAGGGGACAGTCCTACGAGCAGTACTTC. Translated: CATSRRGQSYEQYF.

J is TRBJ1-2 and V is TRBV19, with a weak D call TRBD1 (5 bases). V lost 7 bases to trimming and J lost 0 bases, with 15 bases between them. The CDR3 has 15 amino acids. CDR1 and CDR2 (germline): LNHDA, SQIVND (reference sequence). CDR3 residues: CASTDRTTANYGYTF. The CDR3 bases are TGTGCCAGTACCGATCGAACGACAGCTAACTATGGCTACACCTTC.

The rearrangement uses TRBV7-8 and TRBJ2-3; tentatively, D is TRBD2 (6 bases). V shed 5 bases and J shed 3 bases, with 15 bases lying between them. From germline, CDR1 is SGHVS and CDR2 FQNEAQ. The length of the CDR3 is 15 residues. As DNA, the CDR3 is TGTGCCAGCAGCCGGCGGGACGGAGTTACAGATACGCAGTATTTT. The encoded protein is CASSRRDGVTDTQYF.

The chain joins TRBV18 to TRBJ1-4; the match to TRBD1 covers 9 bases. Germline loops: CDR1 KGHSH, CDR2 LQKENI. Germline trimming cut 6 bases from V and 8 bases from J; bases unmatched to any gene: 4. There are 13 residues in the CDR3. The CDR3 DNA sequence: TGTGCCAGCTCGTCCGACAGGGGGGAAAAACTGTTTTTT. Translation: CASSSDRGEKLFF. Variable domain in full (rest from reference TRBV18 and TRBJ1-4): NAGVMQNPRHLVRRRGQEARLRCSPMKGHSHVYWYRQLPEEGLKFMVYLQKENIIDESGMPKERFSAEFPKEGPSILRIQQVVRGDSAAYFCASSSDRGEKLFFGSGTQLSVL.

This chain links TRBV9 with TRBJ1-1; D not resolved. Germline V gives CDR1 SGDLS, CDR2 YYNGEE. The CDR3 length is 13 residues. Trimming removed 4 bases from V and 0 bases from J, with 7 bases in between. The CDR3 protein is CASSYTMNTEAFF. The DNA for the CDR3 is TGTGCCAGCAGCTATACTATGAACACTGAAGCTTTCTTT.

Only a few counts were recorded for this clone. The rearrangement links TRBV28 to TRBJ1-2; 7 bases line up with TRBD1. CDR1 and CDR2 from the germline V gene are MDHEN and SYDVKM. J lost 3 bases, V lost 6 bases, and 10 bases had no gene match. The CDR3 runs to 15 residues. CDR3 DNA: TGTGCCAGCAGCCCGACTTCAGGGGGATACTATGGCTACACCTTC. It yields the protein CASSPTSGGYYGYTF.

The J gene is TRBJ1-1, the V gene TRBV7-2; D is ambiguous. Germline V gives CDR1 SGHTA, CDR2 FQGNSA. Trimming removed 0 bases from V and 4 bases from J, with 12 bases in between. The CDR3 loop spans 15 amino acids. CDR3 sequence: CASSLASRESTEAFF. The CDR3 DNA is TGTGCCAGCAGCTTAGCGTCACGGGAGAGCACTGAAGCTTTCTTT.

CDR3 sequence (DNA): TGTGCCAGCAGCTTAGTCACTAGCGGGAGCACCTCCTTCGGCAATGAGCAGTTCTTC. Its protein product is CASSLVTSGSTSFGNEQFF. The rearrangement uses TRBV7-8 and TRBJ2-1, with 11 bases that match TRBD2. The CDR3 contains 19 residues. Trimming removed 1 base from V and 6 bases from J; junction bases left unmatched: 14. Looked up from germline, CDR1 is SGHVS and CDR2 is FQNEAQ.

This CDR3 reads CASSLGQYTGELFF. DNA of the CDR3: TGTGCCAGCAGCCTCGGACAGTACACCGGGGAGCTGTTTTTT. The gene calls are TRBV5-6 and TRBJ2-2, with D maybe TRBD1 (6 bases). The V gene lost 4 bases and the J gene lost 3 bases, with 10 bases spanning the gap. This CDR3 spans 14 amino acids. Germline CDR1 SGHDT, CDR2 YYEEEE. The full variable domain, its missing parts supplied by reference TRBV5-6 and TRBJ2-2, is DAGVTQSPTHLIKTRGQQVTLRCSPKSGHDTVSWYQQALGQGPQFIFQYYEEEERQRGNFPDRFSGHQFPNYSSELNVNALLLGDSALYLCASSLGQYTGELFFGEGSRLTVL.

J is TRBJ2-1 and V is TRBV7-3, with 11 bases aligning to TRBD2. Germline CDR1 is SGHTA and CDR2 is FQGTGA. The junction had 5 bases not matched to a gene; V was cut back by 5 bases and J by 2 bases. The CDR3 runs 16 residues. Here the CDR3 reads CASSLRSGRAYNEQFF. DNA for the CDR3: TGTGCCAGCAGCCTTCGTAGCGGGAGGGCCTACAATGAGCAGTTCTTC.

The chain recombines TRBV15 with TRBJ1-2; D not resolved. The germline V and J ends were trimmed by 0 bases and 3 bases, with 8 bases remaining between them. The CDR3 consists of 14 residues. Germline values: CDR1 LNHNV, CDR2 YYDKDF (reference sequence). For the CDR3, the DNA is TGTGCCACCAGCAGAGAACGGAGGGACTATGGCTACACCTTC. Its protein is CATSRERRDYGYTF.

The chain links TRBV6-1 to TRBJ2-1, with 8 bases fitting TRBD1. The CDR3 has 14 amino acids. With V trimmed by 6 bases and J by 1 base, 2 bases remained unmatched. Germline CDR1 and CDR2: MNHNS and SASEGT. This CDR3 is CASRQGDSYNEQFF. CDR3 nucleotide sequence: TGTGCCAGCAGACAGGGGGATTCCTACAATGAGCAGTTCTTC.

This chain uses TRBV19 with TRBJ1-2; TRBD1 is a possible D gene (5 bases). The CDR3 runs 16 residues. V was cut by 7 bases and J by 0 bases, with 18 bases left in between. CDR1 and CDR2 (germline): LNHDA, SQIVND (reference sequence). CDR3 protein: CASKGSGLVPNYGYTF. In DNA, the CDR3 is TGTGCCAGTAAAGGGTCGGGACTCGTCCCTAACTATGGCTACACCTTC.

A single count supports this clone. This chain links TRBV7-6 with TRBJ1-4; TRBD1 matches at 8 bases. V was clipped by 5 bases and J by 5 bases; unmatched bases: 10. The germline V gene encodes CDR1 SGHVS and CDR2 FNYEAQ. The CDR3 sequence is 16 residues long. The CDR3 DNA sequence: TGTGCCAGCAGCGTACCTACAGGGGGACCCAATGAAAAACTGTTTTTT. Residues: CASSVPTGGPNEKLFF. Using reference TRBV7-6 and TRBJ1-4 for the parts outside the CDR3, the full variable domain is GAGVSQSPRYKVTKRGQDVALRCDPISGHVSLYWYRQALGQGPEFLTYFNYEAQQDKSGLPNDRFSAERPEGSISTLTIQRTEQRDSAMYRCASSVPTGGPNEKLFFGSGTQLSVL.

This clone was seen a single time. The chain has TRBV9 and TRBJ1-4; 7 bases fit TRBD1. Germline CDR1 and CDR2: SGDLS and YYNGEE. With 4 bases clipped from V and 2 bases from J, the junction kept 2 bases outside the gene matches. There are 14 residues in the CDR3. CDR3 DNA sequence: TGTGCCAGCAGCCCGACAGGGACTAATGAAAAACTGTTTTTT. It encodes CASSPTGTNEKLFF.

The CDR3 sequence: CASSKSTSARDNEQFF. CDR3 in DNA: TGTGCCAGCAGCAAAAGCACTAGCGCAAGGGACAATGAGCAGTTCTTC. This chain joins TRBV21-1 and TRBJ2-1; the D segment call TRBD2 is taken from the table without a DNA check. TRBV21-1 is termed a pseudogene. This CDR3 has 16 amino acids.

This chain links TRBV5-1 with TRBJ2-1; 10 nucleotides line up with TRBD1. In germline, CDR1 is SGHRS, CDR2 YFSETQ. The J segment lost 1 base and the V segment lost 4 bases, leaving 2 bases of the junction unmatched. The CDR3 has 15 amino acids. The CDR3 DNA reads TGCGCCAGCAGCGCGGGACAGGGGTCCTACAATGAGCAGTTCTTC. This sequence encodes CASSAGQGSYNEQFF.

The chain recombines TRBV6-1 with TRBJ1-1; maybe TRBD1 (5 bases). The CDR3 contains 16 residues. Trimming stripped 3 bases from V and 1 base from J, with 15 bases between. Germline V gene data show CDR1 as MNHNS and CDR2 as SASEGT. This CDR3 is CASSDIPPGGNTEAFF. The CDR3 DNA reads as TGTGCCAGCAGTGATATACCGCCGGGGGGGAACACTGAAGCTTTCTTT.

The V call is TRBV27, the J call TRBJ2-1; D is possibly TRBD1 (5 bases). The length of the CDR3 is 16 residues. Germline V gene lookup returns CDR1 MNHEY and CDR2 SMNVEV (reference sequence). The germline V and J ends were trimmed by 4 bases and 2 bases, with 15 bases remaining between them. CDR3 sequence: CASSSLDRQPYNEQFF. In DNA, the CDR3 is TGTGCCAGCAGTTCCCTCGACAGACAACCCTACAATGAGCAGTTCTTC.

V and J are TRBV7-8 and TRBJ2-1; TRBD1 matches at 10 bases. The CDR3 consists of 16 residues. The trim removed 4 bases at V and 2 bases at J, leaving 5 bases unmatched. Germline values: CDR1 SGHVS, CDR2 FQNEAQ. CDR3 nucleotide sequence: TGTGCCAGCAGCTCTACCGGGACAGGGGCCTACAATGAGCAGTTCTTC. It codes for CASSSTGTGAYNEQFF.

For the CDR3, the DNA is TGTGCCAGCAGCTTCAGGGGACGCATGATCCACGAGCAGTACTTC. As protein: CASSFRGRMIHEQYF. This rearrangement joins TRBV5-5 to TRBJ2-7; maybe TRBD1 (6 bases). Trimming left V 2 bases short and J 5 bases short, with 17 bases between. Germline-derived CDR1 and CDR2 are SGHKS and YYEKEE (reference sequence). The CDR3 has 15 amino acids.

V and J are TRBV18 and TRBJ1-1; 8 nucleotides agree with TRBD1. The CDR3 length is 15 residues. V lost 6 bases, J lost 4 bases, and 10 bases stayed unmatched. Germline V gene data show CDR1 as KGHSH and CDR2 as LQKENI. CDR3 in DNA: TGTGCCAGCTCGGCAGACTTGGACAGGGTCACTGAAGCTTTCTTT. Residues: CASSADLDRVTEAFF.

This rearrangement joins TRBV10-2 to TRBJ2-3, with TRBD2 identical over 7 bases. The V gene end was trimmed by 8 bases and the J gene end by 1 base; junction bases not matched to a gene: 9. The length of the CDR3 is 15 residues. Looked up from germline, CDR1 is WSHSY and CDR2 is SAAADI. The CDR3, as DNA: TGCGCCAGCTGGAGGGGTAGCGGGCGCACAGATACGCAGTATTTT. Translated: CASWRGSGRTDTQYF.

This chain links TRBV5-1 with TRBJ2-3, with TRBD1 matching 9 bases. This CDR3 is 14 amino acids long. CDR1 and CDR2 (germline): SGHRS, YFSETQ. Germline trimming cut 1 base from V and 4 bases from J; bases unmatched to any gene: 1. The CDR3 nucleotides read TGCGCCAGCAGCTTGACAGGGGGCCCAGATACGCAGTATTTT. Translation gives CASSLTGGPDTQYF. Looking up the rest from reference TRBV5-1 and TRBJ2-3 gives the full variable domain: KAGVTQTPRYLIKTRGQQVTLSCSPISGHRSVSWYQQTPGQGLQFLFEYFSETQRNKGNFPGRFSGRQFSNSRSEMNVSTLELGDSALYLCASSLTGGPDTQYFGPGTRLTVL.

The chain combines TRBV9 with TRBJ1-2; 7 bases line up with TRBD1. The CDR3 is 16 residues long. The V gene end was trimmed by 3 bases and the J gene end by 5 bases; junction bases not matched to a gene: 13. Germline values: CDR1 SGDLS, CDR2 YYNGEE. In nucleotides, the CDR3 is TGTGCCAGCAGCGCAGGAGACAGGGTGGTGGGATATGGCTACACCTTC. Translation gives CASSAGDRVVGYGYTF.

V and J are TRBV1 and TRBJ2-7; the table names TRBD2, a call not compared with the DNA. TRBV1 is recorded as a pseudogene. CDR3 length equals 15 residues. The CDR3 DNA reads TGCACCAGCAGCCAAAGACTAGCGCGGCACTACGAGCAGTACTTC. This encodes CTSSQRLARHYEQYF.

The V and J genes are TRBV30 and TRBJ1-1, with a possible D match to TRBD1 (6 bases). Germline V gives CDR1 GTSNPN, CDR2 SVGIG (reference sequence). The CDR3 is 16 amino acids. V lost 0 bases, J lost 4 bases, and 18 bases lay in between. The CDR3 is CAWSVLVGGAGTEAFF. DNA for the CDR3: TGTGCCTGGAGTGTTTTGGTTGGGGGGGCGGGCACTGAAGCTTTCTTT.